Presented here are 13 T cell receptor beta chains from one specimen sequenced in a study of CD8 T cells in ankylosing spondylitis (dated by TCRdb to about 2017). Preparation of the library involved 5' RACE. The listed sequencing device is Illumina HiSeq 2500. TCRdb ran its own pipeline on the public reads, namely fastp trimming at Q25 and MiXCR clone calling, and kept in-frame beta chains. A single entry per CDR3 protein holds the most common genes and DNA from its merged rows. This sample lists about 240,000 distinct CDR3 sequences; more than 20% were detected once. Less than 0.75% of the sample lies in the top ten. Sequenced material: blood, either unsorted or a sorted T cell fraction (not recorded which). The receptors come from a male donor with ankylosing spondylitis or in good health (not recorded which).

This clonotype has more than one count but fewer than ten. This sequence joins TRBV20-1 and TRBJ2-1; D perhaps matches TRBD1 (5 bases). The germline V and J ends were trimmed by 2 bases and 7 bases, with 12 bases remaining between them. This CDR3 region has 13 residues. Germline CDR1 and CDR2: DFQATT and SNEGSKA (reference sequence). CDR3 nucleotides: TGCAGTGCTAGATCCTGGAAGGGGAATGAGCAGTTCTTC. Encoded protein: CSARSWKGNEQFF.

This clonotype occurred a few times. The chain employs TRBV29-1 and TRBJ1-4, with 9 bases fitting TRBD1. From germline, CDR1 is SQVTM and CDR2 ANQGSEA. Unmatched junction bases numbered 5, after V lost 8 bases and J lost 4 bases. CDR3 size: 13 residues. The CDR3 loop reads CSSKDRGNEKLFF. In DNA form, the CDR3 reads TGCAGCTCTAAGGACAGGGGTAATGAAAAACTGTTTTTT.

V gene TRBV7-8 combines with J gene TRBJ2-1, with 9 bases identical to TRBD2. This CDR3 spans 15 amino acids. Germline V gene data show CDR1 as SGHVS and CDR2 as FQNEAQ. With 0 bases clipped from V and 7 bases from J, the junction kept 4 bases outside the gene matches. The CDR3: CASSLAAGGRNEQFF. CDR3 nucleotide sequence: TGTGCCAGCAGCTTAGCGGCGGGGGGGCGAAATGAGCAGTTCTTC.

This clonotype was recorded a few times. The chain is built from TRBV5-6 and TRBJ2-2, with 7 bases lining up with TRBD1. V trimming: 5 bases; J trimming: 10 bases; junction bases outside the gene matches: 5. CDR1 is SGHDT, CDR2 YYEEEE, per germline. The CDR3 loop spans 12 amino acids. DNA of the CDR3: TGTGCCAGCAGGACAGGGAACATGGAGCTGTTTTTT. This gives the protein CASRTGNMELFF.

This clonotype was seen repeatedly, ten times or more. V is TRBV12-3 or TRBV12-4 and J is TRBJ1-6, with D possibly TRBD1 on 5 matching bases. The CDR3 sequence is 14 residues long. The V and J ends lost 6 bases and 6 bases respectively, with 12 bases between them. The CDR3 sequence: CASRADMVNSPLHF. CDR3 sequence (DNA): TGTGCCAGCAGGGCGGACATGGTTAATTCACCCCTCCACTTT.

Only one count was recorded for this clonotype. V gene TRBV2 combines with J gene TRBJ2-7; 9 bases are shared with TRBD2. Germline lookup yields CDR1 SNHLY and CDR2 FYNNEI. This CDR3 region has 14 residues. Losses at the gene ends were 8 bases for V and 2 bases for J; bases not matched to a gene: 7. The CDR3 bases are TGTGCCAGCCGCTTCATAGCGGGAGCCTACGAGCAGTACTTC. It codes for CASRFIAGAYEQYF.

The rearrangement links TRBV12-3 or TRBV12-4 to TRBJ1-1; weak D call: TRBD1 (5 bases). The CDR3 contains 18 residues. Trimming left V 6 bases short and J 0 bases short, with 23 bases between. The CDR3 region has the DNA TGTGCCAGCAGCCCACAGGACCTCCGCGGGCTCATGAACACTGAAGCTTTCTTT. Translation: CASSPQDLRGLMNTEAFF.

The chain carries TRBV19 and TRBJ1-6, with a possible D match to TRBD1 (6 bases). This CDR3 spans 15 amino acids. Trimming stripped 7 bases from V and 7 bases from J, with 17 bases between. Germline V gives CDR1 LNHDA, CDR2 SQIVND (reference sequence). This CDR3 is CASKGKTGINSPLHF. The CDR3 bases are TGTGCCAGTAAGGGAAAAACAGGGATCAATTCACCCCTCCACTTT.

The J gene is TRBJ1-2, the V gene TRBV5-4, with D unresolved. This CDR3 spans 14 amino acids. Trimming removed 9 bases at V and 4 bases at J, with 19 bases between. Germline CDR1 is SGHNT and CDR2 is YYREEE (reference sequence). The DNA for the CDR3 is TGTGCCATCTCCCGTCGGAAAGGAACCTATGGCTACACCTTC. It yields the protein CAISRRKGTYGYTF. The full variable domain, with the rest looked up from reference TRBV5-4 and TRBJ1-2, is ETGVTQSPTHLIKTRGQQVTLRCSSQSGHNTVSWYQQALGQGPQFIFQYYREEENGRGNFPPRFSGLQFPNYSSELNVNALELDDSALYLCAISRRKGTYGYTFGSGTRLTVV.

At least ten counts were recorded for this clonotype. This rearrangement joins TRBV3-1 to TRBJ2-2; D is unresolved. The germline CDR1 and CDR2 sequences are LGHDT and YNNKEL (reference sequence). The CDR3 extends over 14 amino acids. V was pared by 2 bases and J by 2 bases, with 6 bases between. The CDR3: CASSQLSNTGELFF. The CDR3 DNA is TGTGCCAGCAGCCAATTGTCAAACACCGGGGAGCTGTTTTTT.

V and J are TRBV30 and TRBJ2-3, with TRBD1 matching over 8 bases. Germline CDR1 and CDR2: GTSNPN and SVGIG (reference sequence). Unmatched junction bases numbered 2, after V lost 5 bases and J lost 4 bases. This CDR3 comprises 12 residues. The CDR3 is CAWDRGSDTQYF. The CDR3 DNA follows: TGTGCCTGGGACAGGGGATCAGATACGCAGTATTTT.

The chain has TRBV5-1 and TRBJ2-7; 12 bases are shared with TRBD1. The length of the CDR3 is 15 residues. Germline V gives CDR1 SGHRS, CDR2 YFSETQ. J gave up 4 bases and V 0 bases, and 2 bases lay outside the gene matches. This CDR3 is CASSLEGQGAYEQYF. CDR3 in DNA: TGCGCCAGCAGCTTGGAGGGACAGGGGGCGTACGAGCAGTACTTC. Together with reference TRBV5-1 and TRBJ2-7, the CDR3 gives the full variable domain: KAGVTQTPRYLIKTRGQQVTLSCSPISGHRSVSWYQQTPGQGLQFLFEYFSETQRNKGNFPGRFSGRQFSNSRSEMNVSTLELGDSALYLCASSLEGQGAYEQYFGPGTRLTVT.

The chain's CDR3 is CASSSNSGTRRNEQFF. CDR3 sequence (DNA): TGTGCCAGCAGTTCAAACTCCGGGACCCGCCGGAATGAGCAGTTCTTC. The chain is built from TRBV28 and TRBJ2-1; possibly TRBD1 or TRBD2 for D (5 bases each). The CDR3 has 16 amino acids. Trimming removed 4 bases at V and 7 bases at J, with 20 bases between. Germline loops: CDR1 MDHEN, CDR2 SYDVKM.